One T cell receptor (beta chain) is described in this entry. The sample belongs to a study of blood T cell repertoires in COVID-19. Study as a whole: Samples came from the United States, Italy and Spain, spanning acute and convalescent COVID-19. T cells, B-cell-depleted T cells, or PBMCs supplied cDNA or gDNA.

CDR3 length: 16 residues. The V end was cut by 1 base, the J end by 3 bases, with 15 bases between. Looked up from germline, CDR1 is SGHTA and CDR2 is FQGNSA. In the source study's methods: Quantification of nucleated cells was approximated via reference gene primer amplification. The protocol was immunoSEQ multiplex PCR, while the TCRdb copy is restricted to in-frame clones and leaves out a portion. The V and J calls and the clone size are those of that table, but D and trimming were determined from the DNA. The repertoire consists of about 300,000 clones, with approximately 90% occurring once and the leading ten covering 6% to 8%. Seattle enrolled patients during active infection and tracked them longitudinally.

The gene calls are TRBV7-2 and TRBJ1-1, with D tentatively TRBD1 (6 bases). The clonotype comes from a woman in her forties or fifties with COVID-19, enrolled during active disease. The sequencing sample was made of peripheral blood. This chain's CDR3 is CASSLVGGAGYTEAFF. CDR3 DNA: TGTGCCAGCAGCTTAGTGGGGGGGGCAGGGTACACTGAAGCTTTCTTT.